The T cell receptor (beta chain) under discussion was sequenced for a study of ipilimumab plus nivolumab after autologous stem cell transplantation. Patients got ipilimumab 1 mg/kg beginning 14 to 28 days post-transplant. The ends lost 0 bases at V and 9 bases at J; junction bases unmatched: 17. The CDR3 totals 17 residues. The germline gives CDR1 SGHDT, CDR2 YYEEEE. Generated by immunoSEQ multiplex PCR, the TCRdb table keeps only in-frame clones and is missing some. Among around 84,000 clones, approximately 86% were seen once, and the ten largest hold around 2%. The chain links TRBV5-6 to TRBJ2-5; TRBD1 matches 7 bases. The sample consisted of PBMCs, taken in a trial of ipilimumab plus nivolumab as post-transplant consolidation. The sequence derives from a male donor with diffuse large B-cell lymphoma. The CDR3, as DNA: TGTGCCAGCAGCTTGGGGACAGGCTCCCTAAGTGGGTGGGCCCAGTACTTC. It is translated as CASSLGTGSLSGWAQYF.